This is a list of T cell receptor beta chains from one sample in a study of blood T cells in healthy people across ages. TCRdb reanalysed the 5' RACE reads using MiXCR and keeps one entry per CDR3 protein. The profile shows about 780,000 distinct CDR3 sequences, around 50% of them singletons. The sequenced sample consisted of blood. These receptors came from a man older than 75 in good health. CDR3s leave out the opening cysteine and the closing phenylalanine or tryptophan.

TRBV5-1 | ASSSGTSGLTEQY
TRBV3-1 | ASSQGHVNEQF
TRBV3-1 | ASSGFMGNEKLF
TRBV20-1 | SATLVSGVGEQY
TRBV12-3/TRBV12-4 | ASSVPGSEQY
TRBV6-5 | ASSRGGSTDTQY
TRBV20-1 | IARDRGRNEQF
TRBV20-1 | SARGGWGHNEQF
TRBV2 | ASSVEAGVRSEQF
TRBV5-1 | ASSGPGLAIDEQY
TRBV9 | ASSVVMAGVDNEQF
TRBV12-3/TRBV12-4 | ASSTGTGGWYNEQF
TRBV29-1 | SVETGGKDTQY
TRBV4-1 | ASSQDPRREQY
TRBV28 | ASKGMETQY
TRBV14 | ASSPATRGLAATYEQY
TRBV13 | ASTQGGGAF
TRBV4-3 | ASSPTFAGGPHEQY
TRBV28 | ASRPLPGQGTDTQY
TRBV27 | ASSLPARSVDEQF
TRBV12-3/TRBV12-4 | ASSQRGGRETQY
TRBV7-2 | ASSSGTSGTGQY
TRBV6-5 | ASSPAGLVFYEQY
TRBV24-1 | ATSDPGTFLYQETQY
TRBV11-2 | ASSDRDRSTNEKLF
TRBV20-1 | SAVDRGSMNTEAF
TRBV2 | ASSEAGTGGTHSGANVLT
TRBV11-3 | ASSEDRYGYT
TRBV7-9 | ASSLATGVGYT
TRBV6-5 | ASSYTSRDRGYYGYT
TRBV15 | ATSMAGVQETQY
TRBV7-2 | ASRGPRDPDTQY
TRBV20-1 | SARDSGRGQPQH
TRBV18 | ASSPGQKIGYT
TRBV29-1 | SVEARDGQETQY
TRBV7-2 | ASSLGTSREQY
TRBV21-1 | ASRPGSPDGETQY
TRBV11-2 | ASSLGLHPGHSGGVAKNIQY
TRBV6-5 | AGTEAGDTQY
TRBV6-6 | ASSTAGGKVTDTQY
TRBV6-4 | ASSDSGGQGANEQF
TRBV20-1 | SARIVVASGSHEQY
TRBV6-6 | ASSYSPGGSPYEQY
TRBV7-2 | ASSLERYNSPLH
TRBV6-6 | ASSYFYGYT
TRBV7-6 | ASSHQGLTEAF
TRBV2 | ASRREASLLGYT
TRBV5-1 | ASSLDSRSTDTQY
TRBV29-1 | STSSIAGVHTDTQY
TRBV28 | ASSLERGTQY
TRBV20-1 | SARDRVRDTDTQY
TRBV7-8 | ASSPTTGRGNEQF
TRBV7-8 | ASSLVAGYTEAF
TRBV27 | ASNPLAGVTDTQY
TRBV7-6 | ASSLGKGASDTQY
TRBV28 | TGMSGRRSDTQY
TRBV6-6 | ASSNPGVTNYGYT
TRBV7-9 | ASRDWTPLGYT